This is a list of T cell receptor beta chains from one sample in a study of T cell responses to AZD1222 COVID-19 vaccine. TCRdb's table, derived via immunoSEQ multiplex PCR, lists solely in-frame clones and lacks some. The sample shows some 87,000 clones, roughly nine tenths of them seen only once. Sequences were derived from peripheral blood, sampled on day 0 of AZD1222 vaccination. These TCRs come from an adult in good health. Each CDR3 is given with its conserved first and last residue. Each record gives: D gene, J gene, clone size, V gene, CDR3 DNA, CDR3 protein. A D gene is named only where the DNA matches it firmly. A row's size may be missing; if present it is once, few, many or a size class.

-	TRBJ2-3	-	TRBV5-1	TGCGCCAGCAGCCTCACAGATACGCAGTATTTT	CASSLTDTQYF
-	TRBJ2-7	-	TRBV18	TGTGCCAGCTCACTCCTTAGCTCCTACGAGCAGTACTTC	CASSLLSSYEQYF
TRBD1	TRBJ2-7	-	TRBV6-5	TGTGCCAGCAGAGGTACAGGGGACGAGCAGTACTTC	CASRGTGDEQYF
TRBD2	TRBJ2-2	-	TRBV6-5	TGTGCCAGCAGTTACGGACTAGCGGGAGAGGCCGGGGAGCTGTTTTTT	CASSYGLAGEAGELFF
-	TRBJ2-3	once	TRBV7-9	TGTGCCAGCAGGACCAGGGGTCTGGCAGATACGCAGTATTTT	CASRTRGLADTQYF
TRBD2	TRBJ2-7	-	TRBV9	TGTGCCAGCAGCCCGCGAGCGGGAGCTTTGCCCGAGCAGTACTTC	CASSPRAGALPEQYF
TRBD2	TRBJ2-7	few	TRBV4-1	TGCGCCAGCAGACCCGACCCCGGGACTAGCGGGACCGGGCAGTACTTC	CASRPDPGTSGTGQYF
TRBD1	TRBJ1-6	-	TRBV2	TGTGCCAGCAAAGGGACAGGGTCTTCACCCCTCCACTTT	CASKGTGSSPLHF
TRBD1	TRBJ2-1	-	TRBV19	TGTGCCAGTAGTAAACTGGGACAGGGGCTCTACAATGAGCAGTTCTTC	CASSKLGQGLYNEQFF
-	TRBJ2-2	-	TRBV4-2	TGTGCCAGCAGTCAATCTGAGAACGGGGAGCTGTTTTTT	CASSQSENGELFF
-	TRBJ2-1	-	TRBV7-3	TGTGCCAGCAGCTTAAAGACTGGGGTTGAGCAGTTCTTC	CASSLKTGVEQFF
-	TRBJ2-1	once	TRBV18	TGTGCCAGCTCACCCGGAGAGTTGGGGGGTTACAATGAGCAGTTCTTC	CASSPGELGGYNEQFF
-	TRBJ2-5	-	TRBV6-2/TRBV6-3	TGTGCCAGCAGTTACTCGTCAGCGGACCAAGAGACCCAGTACTTC	CASSYSSADQETQYF
-	TRBJ2-5	-	TRBV29-1	TGCAGCGTTGTAGGGCAGGGGCAAGAGACCCAGTACTTC	CSVVGQGQETQYF
TRBD2	TRBJ2-2	once	TRBV2	TGTGCCAGCAGTGAACGCCTAGCGGCGAACACCGGGGAGCTGTTTTTT	CASSERLAANTGELFF
TRBD2	TRBJ2-7	-	TRBV4-2	TGTGCCAGCAGCCCCCGAGGATTAGCGGGAGCCTTTTTCTACGAGCAGTACTTC	CASSPRGLAGAFFYEQYF
-	TRBJ2-5	-	TRBV9	TGTGCCAGCAGCGTAGGAAGTAGCCAAGAGACCCAGTACTTC	CASSVGSSQETQYF
TRBD1	TRBJ2-5	-	TRBV4-3	TGCGCCAGCAGCCAACAACCGGGACAGGGAGGGGAGACCCAGTACTTC	CASSQQPGQGGETQYF
TRBD2	TRBJ2-3	-	TRBV5-5	TGTGCCAGCAGCGCCGGGACTAGTGCAGATACGCAGTATTTT	CASSAGTSADTQYF
-	TRBJ2-5	-	TRBV28	TGTGCCAGCAGTTTAAGTGGGGAGACCCAGTACTTC	CASSLSGETQYF
-	TRBJ2-7	-	TRBV7-9	TGTGCCAGCAGCTTAGATGGGGGCGTTGAGCAGTACTTC	CASSLDGGVEQYF
TRBD1	TRBJ1-1	-	TRBV27	TGTGCCAGCAGTTCTCCTGGACAGGAGAACACTGAAGCTTTCTTT	CASSSPGQENTEAFF
-	TRBJ2-1	-	TRBV28	TGTGCCAGCAGTTTAAACCCGAAGGTAAAGGTCTTC	CASSLNPKVKVF
TRBD1	TRBJ1-2	-	TRBV24-1	TGTGCCACCTCAAAAACCGGGACAGGGAACTATGGCTACACCTTC	CATSKTGTGNYGYTF
-	TRBJ1-3	-	TRBV28	TGTGCCAGCAGCCGTCGAGGGGGGCTGACTACGCGGGGAAACACCATATATTTT	CASSRRGGLTTRGNTIYF
-	TRBJ1-5	-	TRBV4-1	TGCGCCAGCAGCCAAGAATCCGGGGGCGGGAATCAGCCCCAGCATTTT	CASSQESGGGNQPQHF
-	TRBJ1-4	-	TRBV14	TGTGCCAGCAGCCAGGGCCTAAATGAAAAACTGTTTTTT	CASSQGLNEKLFF
-	TRBJ2-7	-	TRBV28	TGTGCCAGCAGCATACCGCTAGGTCCCGGGTACTTC	CASSIPLGPGYF
-	TRBJ1-5	-	TRBV24-1	TGTGCCACCAGTGATAGAGAGGGCAATCAGCCCCAGCATTTT	CATSDREGNQPQHF
-	TRBJ2-1	-	TRBV28	TGTGCCAGCAGTTTATCGGAGGGGGCGAGAAATGAGCAGTTCTTC	CASSLSEGARNEQFF
TRBD2	TRBJ2-7	-	TRBV27	TGTGCCAGCGGACTAGCGGGAGGGGGCGAGCAGTACTTC	CASGLAGGGEQYF
TRBD1	TRBJ1-2	-	TRBV27	TGTGCCAGCAGTATCCTTAACAGGGGGGGGCAGCGAGGCTACACCTTC	CASSILNRGGQRGYTF
-	TRBJ2-2	-	TRBV9	TGTGCCAGCAGCGTTAGCGTCGATTGGGGCACCGGGGAGCTGTTTTTT	CASSVSVDWGTGELFF
-	TRBJ1-3	-	TRBV7-2	TGTGCCAGCAGCCGAGACAGGGGAAACACCATATATTTT	CASSRDRGNTIYF
-	TRBJ2-1	-	TRBV7-2	TGTGCCAGCAGCTCTTGGGATGAGCAGTTCTTC	CASSSWDEQFF